Presented here are 6 T cell receptor beta chains from one specimen sequenced in a study of post-analysis software for immune sequencing data. Study-wide points: Roughly 5 TRBV segments, TRBV5-6, TRBV5-1 and TRBV20-1 among them, were found more frequent in patients than controls.

TCR beta cDNA libraries included unique molecular identifiers. TCRdb called the PCR reads again in MiXCR, with one record for every CDR3 protein. The sample holds under 650,000 distinct CDR3 sequences, around 47% seen once. No antigens are known for them. Material for sequencing was blood. These receptors were collected from a girl aged 5 to 17 with multiple sclerosis.

In this sample, this clonotype turned up many times. V gene TRBV10-3 combines with J gene TRBJ2-1; D may be TRBD2 (5 bases). The length of the CDR3 is 11 residues. V shed 2 bases and J shed 9 bases, with 5 bases lying between them. The V gene's germline CDR1 is ENHRY and CDR2 SYGVKD. Here the CDR3 DNA reads TGTGCCATCAGTGAGGGGAGTGAGCAGTTCTTC. Amino acids: CAISEGSEQFF.

The rearrangement joins TRBV6-1 to TRBJ1-5, with 9 bases matching TRBD1. The CDR3 is 17 amino acids. V dropped 4 bases and J dropped 4; count of bases not matched to a gene: 11. CDR1 and CDR2 from the germline V gene are MNHNS and SASEGT. The CDR3 loop is CASSAWEGQGTNQPQHF. In nucleotides, the CDR3 is TGTGCCAGCAGTGCATGGGAGGGACAGGGAACGAATCAGCCCCAGCATTTT.

This rearrangement joins TRBV5-1 to TRBJ2-4; 8 nucleotides line up with TRBD2. The J call may not be correct, given that the DNA end is closer to TRBJ2-7. Germline CDR1 is SGHRS and CDR2 is YFSETQ. The CDR3 runs to 15 residues. CDR3 bases: TGCGCCAGCAGCTTGGAGCGGGGGAGTGATTACGAGCAGTACTTC. As protein: CASSLERGSDYEQYF.

This clonotype was detected ten times or more. This sequence joins TRBV12-3 or TRBV12-4 and TRBJ2-5; D call uncertain. CDR3 length: 11 residues. The ends were cut back, 4 bases at V and 5 bases at J, with 5 bases in the middle. The CDR3 sequence: CASSSMETQYF. CDR3 coding DNA: TGTGCCAGCAGTTCTATGGAGACCCAGTACTTC.

The chain combines TRBV29-1 with TRBJ2-1; 12 nucleotides match TRBD2. J was trimmed by 7 bases and V by 2 bases; bases with no gene match: 12. There are 17 residues in the CDR3. In germline, CDR1 is SQVTM, CDR2 ANQGSEA. In DNA form, the CDR3 reads TGCAGCGTTGAACTAGCGGGGGGGTTTCGGCCGTCTAATGAGCAGTTCTTC. Translated, it gives CSVELAGGFRPSNEQFF.

This chain joins TRBV20-1 and TRBJ2-7; no reliable D call. CDR3 length: 13 amino acids. Trimming took off 3 bases at V and 0 bases at J, with 9 bases between the two ends. Germline loops: CDR1 DFQATT, CDR2 SNEGSKA (reference sequence). CDR3 DNA sequence: TGCAGTGCTAGTATACCAGTCTCCTACGAGCAGTACTTC. This sequence encodes CSASIPVSYEQYF.